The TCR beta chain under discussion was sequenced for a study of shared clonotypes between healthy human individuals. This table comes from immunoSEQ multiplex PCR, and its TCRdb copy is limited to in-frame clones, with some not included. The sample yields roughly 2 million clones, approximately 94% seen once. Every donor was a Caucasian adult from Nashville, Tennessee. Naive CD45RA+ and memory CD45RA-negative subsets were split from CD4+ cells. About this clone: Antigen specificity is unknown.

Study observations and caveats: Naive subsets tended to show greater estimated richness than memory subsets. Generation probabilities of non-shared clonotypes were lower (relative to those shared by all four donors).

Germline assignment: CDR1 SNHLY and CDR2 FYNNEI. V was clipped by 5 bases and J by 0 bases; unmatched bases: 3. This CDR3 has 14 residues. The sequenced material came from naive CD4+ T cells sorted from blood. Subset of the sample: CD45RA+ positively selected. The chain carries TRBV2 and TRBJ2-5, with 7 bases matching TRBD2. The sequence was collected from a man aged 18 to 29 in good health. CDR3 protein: CASSLAENQETQYF. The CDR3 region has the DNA TGTGCCAGCAGTCTAGCGGAGAACCAAGAGACCCAGTACTTC.